The present entry profiles one TCR beta chain with its context. This record comes from a study of blood T cell repertoires in COVID-19. Study context: Some COVID-19 samples were acute and others convalescent; all came from the United States, Italy and Spain. T cells, B-cell-depleted T cells, or PBMCs provided the cDNA or gDNA that served as material.

The CDR3 is made up of 13 amino acids. Looked up from germline, CDR1 is SGHKS and CDR2 is YYEKEE (reference sequence). V lost 0 bases and J lost 13, with 14 bases in between. Authors' data handling: The authors estimated nucleated cell counts from reference gene primer amplification. This table comes from immunoSEQ multiplex PCR, and its TCRdb copy is limited to in-frame clones, with some not included. V and J calls and clone size come straight from that table; D and trimming were deduced from the DNA. Found here are some 130,000 clones, less than 90% of them singletons; the top ten hold 1.9%. Material for sequencing was peripheral blood. The chain is built from TRBV5-5 and TRBJ1-5, with D unclear. The clonotype was recovered from a man aged 65 to 85 with acute or convalescent COVID-19. CDR3 protein: CASSLESRTRQHF. The CDR3 DNA follows: TGTGCCAGCAGCTTGGAATCCCGAACGCGGCAGCATTTT. Together with reference TRBV5-5 and TRBJ1-5, the CDR3 gives the full variable domain: DAGVTQSPTHLIKTRGQQVTLRCSPISGHKSVSWYQQVLGQGPQFIFQYYEKEERGRGNFPDRFSARQFPNYSSELNVNALLLGDSALYLCASSLESRTRQHFGDGTRLSIL.